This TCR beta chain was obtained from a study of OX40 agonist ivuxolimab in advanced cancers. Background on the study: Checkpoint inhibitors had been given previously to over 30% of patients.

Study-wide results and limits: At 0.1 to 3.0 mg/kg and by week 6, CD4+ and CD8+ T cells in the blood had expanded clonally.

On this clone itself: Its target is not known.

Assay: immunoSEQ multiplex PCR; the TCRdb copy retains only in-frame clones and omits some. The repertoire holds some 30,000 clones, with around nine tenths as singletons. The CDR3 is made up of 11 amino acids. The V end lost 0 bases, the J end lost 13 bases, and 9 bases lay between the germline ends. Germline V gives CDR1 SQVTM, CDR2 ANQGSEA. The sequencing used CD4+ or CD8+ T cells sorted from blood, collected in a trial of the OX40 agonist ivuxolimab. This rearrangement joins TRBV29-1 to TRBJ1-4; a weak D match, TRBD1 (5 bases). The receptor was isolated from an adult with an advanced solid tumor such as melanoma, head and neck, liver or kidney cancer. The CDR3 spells CSVEDSGVLFF. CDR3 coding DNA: TGCAGCGTTGAAGATTCGGGGGTACTGTTTTTT.